The clone carrying this T cell receptor (beta chain) came up once. The antigen remains unidentified. A junction boundary mismatches the germline segment, possibly from a read error. In the same sample, other DNA sequences code for this CDR3. These data originate in a study of cytomegalovirus exposure and HLA in healthy donors. The PCR made use of 60 Vbeta and 13 Jbeta primers. Only in-frame clones appear in the TCRdb table, and some are missing; sequencing was by immunoSEQ multiplex PCR. The sample shows around 100,000 clones, approximately 70% of them seen only once. The CDR3 consists of 16 residues. Germline CDR1 is SSHAT and CDR2 is FNYEAQ (reference sequence). Broader study findings: Other equally common chains were less clonally expanded than HLA-associated TCR beta chains, a later analysis showed.

The TCR originated in a man aged 25 to 40 in good health and CMV-seropositive. The sample was PBMCs. The chain combines TRBV7-7 with TRBJ2-1; 10 nucleotides line up with TRBD2. CDR3 nucleotide sequence: TGTGCTAGCAGCTTAGACCCTAGCGGGGGACACAATGAGCAGTTCTTC. Translated: CASSLDPSGGHNEQFF.